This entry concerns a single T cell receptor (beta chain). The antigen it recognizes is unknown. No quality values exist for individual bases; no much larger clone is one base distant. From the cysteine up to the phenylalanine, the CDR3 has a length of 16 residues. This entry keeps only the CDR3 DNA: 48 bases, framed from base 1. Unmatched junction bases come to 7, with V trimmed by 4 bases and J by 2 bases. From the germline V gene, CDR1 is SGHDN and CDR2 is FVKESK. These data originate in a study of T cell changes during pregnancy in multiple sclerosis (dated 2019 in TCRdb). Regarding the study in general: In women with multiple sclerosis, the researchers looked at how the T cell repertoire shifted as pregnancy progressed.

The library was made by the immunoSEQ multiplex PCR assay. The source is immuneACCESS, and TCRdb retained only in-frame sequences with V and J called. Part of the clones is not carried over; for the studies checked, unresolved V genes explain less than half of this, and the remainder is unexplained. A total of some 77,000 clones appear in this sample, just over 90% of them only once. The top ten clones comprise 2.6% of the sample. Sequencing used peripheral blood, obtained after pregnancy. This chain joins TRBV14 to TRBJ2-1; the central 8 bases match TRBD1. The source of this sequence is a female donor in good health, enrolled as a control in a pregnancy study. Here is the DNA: TGTGCCAGCAGCCTCCTTGGACAGGGTGCCTACAATGAGCAGTTCTTC. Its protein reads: CASSLLGQGAYNEQFF.